A selection of T cell receptor beta chains follows, all from one sample in a study of cytomegalovirus exposure and HLA in healthy donors. Method: immunoSEQ multiplex PCR; TCRdb's copy keeps in-frame clones and lacks some. Of under 200,000 clones in the sample, 70% to 80% were seen once. The sequenced material came from PBMCs. Receptor source: a man aged 55-75 years in good health and CMV-seronegative. The CDR3 runs from the conserved cysteine through the conserved F or W. The D gene is left open where the match is weak. Clone size, where shown, is once, few, many, or a class for clones that have expanded.

once TRBJ2-5 TRBD2 TRBV7-7 TGTGCCAGCAGCTTTAGCGGGGGCCTGGAGACCCAGTACTTC CASSFSGGLETQYF
NA TRBJ1-3 NA TRBV27 TGTGCCAGCAGAACCCTCAGGGGAGCTGGAAACACCATATATTTT CASRTLRGAGNTIYF
NA TRBJ1-1 NA TRBV9 TGTGCCAGCAGGGGAGGCATGAACACTGAAGCTTTCTTT CASRGGMNTEAFF
NA TRBJ2-3 NA TRBV7-9 TGTGCCAGCAGCTTACACTCTAGTTTATCGGATACGCAGTATTTT CASSLHSSLSDTQYF
NA TRBJ2-5 TRBD2 TRBV19 TGTGCCAGTAACCCGGGACTAGCGGGGCAAGAGACCCAGTACTTC CASNPGLAGQETQYF
NA TRBJ1-1 TRBD1 TRBV7-2 TGTGCCAGCAGCCAAATCCGGGACAGGGGGGCTGAAGCTTTCTTT CASSQIRDRGAEAFF
NA TRBJ2-7 TRBD1 TRBV9 TGTGCCAGCAGCGTAGAACCAGGGGGCGTATACGAGCAGTACTTC CASSVEPGGVYEQYF
NA TRBJ2-2 TRBD2 TRBV15 TGTGCCACCAGCACAATAGCGGGAGAGAACACCGGGGAGCTGTTTTTT CATSTIAGENTGELFF
NA TRBJ2-7 TRBD2 TRBV27 TGTGCCAGCAGTTTGGGGGCCGGGCTTAACCGAAAGCGGGAGGAACCCTACGAGCAGTACTTC CASSLGAGLNRKREEPYEQYF
NA TRBJ1-3 NA TRBV7-2 TGTGCCAGCAGCTTATGGGGGAGGGCTACGGGAAACACCATATATTTT CASSLWGRATGNTIYF
few TRBJ1-1 NA TRBV6-1 TGTGCCAGCGCAGGGGATAACACTGAAGCTTTCTTT CASAGDNTEAFF
NA TRBJ1-2 TRBD1 TRBV28 TGTGCCAGCAGTTTAGAGGGACAGGGGGCTGGCTACACCTTC CASSLEGQGAGYTF
few TRBJ1-2 NA TRBV6-1 TGTGCCAGCAGTGACCGGCAGACTAGCTATGGCTACACCTTC CASSDRQTSYGYTF
NA TRBJ1-4 TRBD1 TRBV29-1 TGCAGCGTTAAGACAGGGGACGGTGAAAAACTGTTTTTT CSVKTGDGEKLFF
NA TRBJ2-7 NA TRBV5-6 TGTGCCAGCAGCCGAATTCAGGGTGCAAGGGAGCAGTACTTC CASSRIQGAREQYF
NA TRBJ2-3 TRBD2 TRBV27 TGTGCCAGCAGTTCCACGCCCCTTAGCGGGAGTCGAGATACGCAGTATTTT CASSSTPLSGSRDTQYF
NA TRBJ2-7 NA TRBV11-2 TGTGCCAGCAGCTTAGATCCGGGACTCCAGTACAAGCAGTACTTC CASSLDPGLQYKQYF
NA TRBJ1-1 TRBD1 TRBV6-1 TGTGCCAGCAGCAGGACAGGGTATGACACTGAAGCTTTCTTT CASSRTGYDTEAFF
few TRBJ1-5 TRBD1 TRBV19 TGTGCCAGTAGTACGGACGGACAGGGAAGCAATCAGCCCCAGCATTTT CASSTDGQGSNQPQHF
NA TRBJ2-7 TRBD1 TRBV28 TGTGCCAGCAGCCCCAGGACAGGCAGCTCCTACGAGCAGTACTTC CASSPRTGSSYEQYF
few TRBJ2-5 NA TRBV9 TGTGCCAGCACCCAAGGACAGAATCTAGAGACCCAGTACTTC CASTQGQNLETQYF
NA TRBJ1-2 NA TRBV30 TGTGCCTGTACAGGGTTTTACTATGGCTACACCTTC CACTGFYYGYTF
few TRBJ1-2 NA TRBV14 TGTGCCAGCAGCCAAGATGTAGGTTCGGCAGGGGAAGGCTACACCTTC CASSQDVGSAGEGYTF
NA TRBJ2-7 NA TRBV27 TGTGCCAGCAGTCAGTGGGACTTGAAACACGAGCAGTACTTC CASSQWDLKHEQYF
NA TRBJ1-2 NA TRBV4-3 TGCGCCAGCAGCCAAGAACGGCCTTCAGGCGGCTACACCTTC CASSQERPSGGYTF
NA TRBJ1-2 NA TRBV28 TGTGCCAGCAACACTGGCCGGAGGGGGGGCCCAGCTAACTATGGCTACACCTTC CASNTGRRGGPANYGYTF
NA TRBJ2-4 TRBD1 TRBV28 TGTGCCAGCAGTAGTCCATCGGGACAGGGTGACATTCAGTACTTC CASSSPSGQGDIQYF
once TRBJ2-3 TRBD1 TRBV5-1 TGCGCCAGCAGCTTGACAGGGGAAAAAACAGATACGCAGTATTTT CASSLTGEKTDTQYF
once TRBJ2-7 TRBD1 TRBV28 TGTGCCAGCAGCCCCCCCTTAGGACAGGGCCATCCCTACGAGCAGTACTTC CASSPPLGQGHPYEQYF